Reported below is one T cell receptor (beta chain). Its antigen is still unknown. The entry originates in a study of T-cell memory formation after mild COVID-19. Whole-study findings and limits: The study detected some responding clones in pre-infection memory, suggesting cross-reactive memory joined. Day 15 to 85 contractors were CD4/CD8 balanced; later expanders leaned CD4+.

Via MiXCR, TCRdb re-called the 5' RACE reads, giving one row per CDR3 protein. The top ten hold about an eighth of the sample, which has around 410,000 distinct CDR3 sequences, under 25% seen once. Specimen: PBMCs or a T cell subset sorted from them (not recorded which). The TCR sequence derives from an adult woman who had mild COVID-19 (a few samples of this study predate the infection). Cell type and time point are not known.

CDR3 DNA sequence: TGTGCCAGCAGTTCCTTTCCCCGCAGCGAGCAGTACGTC. It specifies CASSSFPRSEQYV. This chain uses TRBV6-5 with TRBJ2-7; D is unresolved. This CDR3 is built from 13 residues. V was clipped by 4 bases and J by 6 bases, with 13 bases between them. Germline CDR1 reads MNHEY; CDR2 reads SVGAGI.